Presented here are 3 T cell receptor beta chains from one specimen sequenced in a study of Ad26.COV2.S vaccination and SARS-CoV-2 variants. Method: immunoSEQ multiplex PCR; TCRdb's copy keeps in-frame clones and lacks some. The repertoire holds 350,000 to 500,000 clones, with roughly 91% as singletons. Treatment described: roughly 18 received Ad26.COV2.S at low or high dose, single or two shots; about 5 received placebo; per-sample allocation not given. Sampling took place 63 days after the first vaccine or placebo injection. This specimen consisted of peripheral blood, obtained in a trial of Ad26.COV2.S vaccine versus placebo. All receptors come from a person aged 18-65 years who received the Ad26.COV2.S COVID-19 vaccine or a placebo.

The J gene is TRBJ1-6, the V gene TRBV27; weak D call: TRBD1 (6 bases). Germline-derived CDR1 and CDR2 are MNHEY and SMNVEV (reference sequence). Trimming cost V 3 bases and J 0 bases, with 15 bases left between them. This CDR3 is built from 18 residues. The CDR3 sequence: CASSFGLTGSSYNSPLHF. Here the CDR3 DNA reads TGTGCCAGCAGTTTCGGCTTAACAGGGAGCTCCTATAATTCACCCCTCCACTTT.

V and J are TRBV28 and TRBJ1-1, with D possibly TRBD1 on 6 matching bases. Trimming removed 4 bases from V and 2 bases from J, with 14 bases in between. CDR3 length: 15 amino acids. Looked up from germline, CDR1 is MDHEN and CDR2 is SYDVKM. CDR3 coding DNA: TGTGCCAGCAGTTCCTTTATGGACAGAAACACTGAAGCTTTCTTT. Amino acid sequence: CASSSFMDRNTEAFF.

V and J are TRBV7-9 and TRBJ2-7; 7 bases are shared with TRBD2. V shed 2 bases, J shed 3 bases, and the junction held 7 bases outside the gene matches. Germline V gives CDR1 SEHNR, CDR2 FQNEAQ (reference sequence). This CDR3 is built from 15 residues. CDR3 sequence reads: CASSLRASGDYEQYF. The DNA for the CDR3 is TGTGCCAGCAGCTTACGGGCTAGCGGAGACTACGAGCAGTACTTC.